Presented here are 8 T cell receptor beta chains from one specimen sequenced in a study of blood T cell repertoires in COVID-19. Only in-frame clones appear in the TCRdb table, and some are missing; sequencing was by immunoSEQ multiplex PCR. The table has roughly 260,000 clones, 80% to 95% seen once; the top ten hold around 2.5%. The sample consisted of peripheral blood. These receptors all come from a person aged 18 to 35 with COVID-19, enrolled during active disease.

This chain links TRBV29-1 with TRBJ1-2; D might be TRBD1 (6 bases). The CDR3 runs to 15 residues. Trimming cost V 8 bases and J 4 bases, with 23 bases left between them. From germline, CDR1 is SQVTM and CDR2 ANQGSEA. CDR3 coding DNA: TGCAGCATACCGACGCCCCTAGGGGGTTCCTATGGCTACACCTTC. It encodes CSIPTPLGGSYGYTF.

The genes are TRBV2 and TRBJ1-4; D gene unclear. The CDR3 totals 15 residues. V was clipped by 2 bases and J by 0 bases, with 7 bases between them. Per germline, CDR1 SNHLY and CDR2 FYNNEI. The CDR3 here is CASSERGATNEKLFF. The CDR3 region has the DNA TGTGCCAGCAGTGAACGGGGAGCAACTAATGAAAAACTGTTTTTT. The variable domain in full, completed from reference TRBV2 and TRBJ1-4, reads EPEVTQTPSHQVTQMGQEVILRCVPISNHLYFYWYRQILGQKVEFLVSFYNNEISEKSEIFDDQFSVERPDGSNFTLKIRSTKLEDSAMYFCASSERGATNEKLFFGSGTQLSVL.

CDR3 coding DNA: TGTGCCAGCAGAGAGCGAACGAACACTGAAGCTTTCTTT. Encoded protein: CASRERTNTEAFF. The chain couples TRBV12-3 or TRBV12-4 to TRBJ1-1, with D unresolved. V lost 6 bases to trimming and J lost 1 base, with 9 bases between them. This CDR3 has 13 residues.

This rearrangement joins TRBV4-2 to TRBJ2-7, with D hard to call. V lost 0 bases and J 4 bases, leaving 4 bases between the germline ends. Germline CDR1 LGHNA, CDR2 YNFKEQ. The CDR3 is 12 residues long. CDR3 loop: CASSQDMYEQYF. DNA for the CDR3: TGTGCCAGCAGCCAAGATATGTACGAGCAGTACTTC.

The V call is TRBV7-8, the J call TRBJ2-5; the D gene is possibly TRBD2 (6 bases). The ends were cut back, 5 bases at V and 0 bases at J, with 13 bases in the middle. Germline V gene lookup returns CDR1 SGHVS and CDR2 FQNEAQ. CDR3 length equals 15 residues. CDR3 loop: CASSESLAYQETQYF. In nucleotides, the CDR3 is TGTGCCAGCAGCGAGTCTCTAGCGTACCAAGAGACCCAGTACTTC.

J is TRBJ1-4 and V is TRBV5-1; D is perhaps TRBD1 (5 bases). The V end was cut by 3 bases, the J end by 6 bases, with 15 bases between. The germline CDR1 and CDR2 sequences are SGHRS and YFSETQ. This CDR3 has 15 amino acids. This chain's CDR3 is CASSSQGGRYEKLFF. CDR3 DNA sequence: TGCGCCAGCAGCTCCCAGGGAGGAAGATATGAAAAACTGTTTTTT.

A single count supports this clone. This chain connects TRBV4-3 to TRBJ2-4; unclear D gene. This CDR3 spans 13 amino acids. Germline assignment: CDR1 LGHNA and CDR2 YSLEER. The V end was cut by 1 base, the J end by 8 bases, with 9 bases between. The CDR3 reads CASSQAPSDIQYF. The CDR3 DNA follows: TGCGCCAGCAGCCAAGCGCCGAGCGACATTCAGTACTTC.

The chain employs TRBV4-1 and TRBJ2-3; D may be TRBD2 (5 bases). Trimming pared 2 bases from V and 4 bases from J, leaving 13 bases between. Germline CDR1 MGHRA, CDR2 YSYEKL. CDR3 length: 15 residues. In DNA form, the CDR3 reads TGCGCCAGCAGCCAAACCGGACTTGTCTCAGATACGCAGTATTTT. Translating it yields CASSQTGLVSDTQYF.